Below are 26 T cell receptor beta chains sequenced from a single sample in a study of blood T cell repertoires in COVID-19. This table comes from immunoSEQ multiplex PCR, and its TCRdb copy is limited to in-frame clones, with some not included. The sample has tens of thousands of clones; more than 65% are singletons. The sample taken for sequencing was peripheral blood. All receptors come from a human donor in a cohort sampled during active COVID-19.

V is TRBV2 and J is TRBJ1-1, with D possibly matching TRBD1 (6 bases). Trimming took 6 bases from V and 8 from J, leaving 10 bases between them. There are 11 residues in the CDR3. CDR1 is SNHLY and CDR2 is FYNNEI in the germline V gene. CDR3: CASRDSREAFF. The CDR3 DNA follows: TGTGCCAGCAGGGACAGCAGGGAAGCTTTCTTT.

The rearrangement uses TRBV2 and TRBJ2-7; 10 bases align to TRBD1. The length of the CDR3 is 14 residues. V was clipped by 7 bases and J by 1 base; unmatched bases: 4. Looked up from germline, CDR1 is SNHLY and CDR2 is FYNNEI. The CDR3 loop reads CASTLDRGSYEQYF. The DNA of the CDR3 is TGTGCCAGCACTTTGGACAGGGGGTCCTACGAGCAGTACTTC. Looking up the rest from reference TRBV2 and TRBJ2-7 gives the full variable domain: EPEVTQTPSHQVTQMGQEVILRCVPISNHLYFYWYRQILGQKVEFLVSFYNNEISEKSEIFDDQFSVERPDGSNFTLKIRSTKLEDSAMYFCASTLDRGSYEQYFGPGTRLTVT.

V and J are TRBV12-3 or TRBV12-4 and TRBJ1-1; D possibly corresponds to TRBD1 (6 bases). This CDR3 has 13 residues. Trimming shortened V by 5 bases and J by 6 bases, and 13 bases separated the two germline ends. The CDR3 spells CASSRQVGAEAFF. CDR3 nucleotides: TGTGCCAGCAGTCGACAGGTGGGGGCTGAAGCTTTCTTT.

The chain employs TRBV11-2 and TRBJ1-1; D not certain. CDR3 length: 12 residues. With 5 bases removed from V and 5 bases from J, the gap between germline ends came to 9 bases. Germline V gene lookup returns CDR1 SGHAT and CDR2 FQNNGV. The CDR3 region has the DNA TGTGCCAGCAGCCCTATGAGGACTGAAGCTTTCTTT. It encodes CASSPMRTEAFF.

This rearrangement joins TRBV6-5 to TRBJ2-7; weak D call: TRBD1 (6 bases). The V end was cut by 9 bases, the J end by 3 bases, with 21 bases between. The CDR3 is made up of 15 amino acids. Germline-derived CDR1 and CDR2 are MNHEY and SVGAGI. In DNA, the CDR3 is TGTGCCAGTCTTTTTGGGCGAACAGGGAACTACGAGCAGTACTTC. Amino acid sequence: CASLFGRTGNYEQYF.

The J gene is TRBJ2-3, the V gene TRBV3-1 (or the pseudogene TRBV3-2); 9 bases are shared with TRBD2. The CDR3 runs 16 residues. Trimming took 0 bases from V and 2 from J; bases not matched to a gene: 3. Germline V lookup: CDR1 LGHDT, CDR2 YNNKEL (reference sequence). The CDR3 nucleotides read TGTGCCAGCAGCCAAGACGCGGGGGGGTACACAGATACGCAGTATTTT. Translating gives CASSQDAGGYTDTQYF.

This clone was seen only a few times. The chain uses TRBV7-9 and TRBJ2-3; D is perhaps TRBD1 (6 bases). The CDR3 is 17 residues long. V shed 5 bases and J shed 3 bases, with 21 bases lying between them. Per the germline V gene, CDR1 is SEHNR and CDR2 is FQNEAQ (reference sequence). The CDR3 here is CASSRQVKQGSTDTQYF. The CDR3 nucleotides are TGTGCCAGCAGCCGGCAGGTCAAACAGGGTAGTACAGATACGCAGTATTTT.

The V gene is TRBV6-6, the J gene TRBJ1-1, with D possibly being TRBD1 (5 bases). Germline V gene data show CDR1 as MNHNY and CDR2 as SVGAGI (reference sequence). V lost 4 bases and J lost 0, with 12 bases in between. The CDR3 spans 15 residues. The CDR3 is CASSFPPGMNTEAFF. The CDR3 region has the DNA TGTGCCAGCAGTTTCCCGCCAGGGATGAACACTGAAGCTTTCTTT.

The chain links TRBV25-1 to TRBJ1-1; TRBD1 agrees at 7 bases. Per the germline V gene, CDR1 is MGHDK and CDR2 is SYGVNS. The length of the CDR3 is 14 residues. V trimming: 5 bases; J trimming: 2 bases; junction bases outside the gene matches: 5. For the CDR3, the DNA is TGTGCCAGCAGTACTTACAGGGGAAACACTGAAGCTTTCTTT. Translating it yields CASSTYRGNTEAFF.

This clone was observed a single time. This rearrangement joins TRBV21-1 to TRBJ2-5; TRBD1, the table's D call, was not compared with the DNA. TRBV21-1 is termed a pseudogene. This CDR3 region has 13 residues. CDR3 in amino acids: CASSKGTGETQYF. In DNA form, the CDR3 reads TGTGCCAGCAGCAAAGGTACAGGAGAGACCCAGTACTTC.

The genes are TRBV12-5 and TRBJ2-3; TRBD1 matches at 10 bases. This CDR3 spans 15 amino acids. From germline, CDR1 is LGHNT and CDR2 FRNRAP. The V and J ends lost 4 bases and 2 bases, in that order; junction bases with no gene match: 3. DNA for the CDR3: TGTGCTAGTGGTTCGACAGGGGGCCTCACAGATACGCAGTATTTT. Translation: CASGSTGGLTDTQYF. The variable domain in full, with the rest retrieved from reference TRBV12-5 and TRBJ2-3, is DARVTQTPRHKVTEMGQEVTMRCQPILGHNTVFWYRQTMMQGLELLAYFRNRAPLDDSGMPKDRFSAEMPDATLATLKIQPSEPRDSAVYFCASGSTGGLTDTQYFGPGTRLTVL.

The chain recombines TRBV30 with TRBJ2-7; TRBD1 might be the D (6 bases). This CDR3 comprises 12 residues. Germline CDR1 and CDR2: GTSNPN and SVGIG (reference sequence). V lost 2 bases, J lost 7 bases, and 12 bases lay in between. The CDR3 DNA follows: TGTGCCTGGAGTAATACGAGGGGGGAGCAGTACTTC. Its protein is CAWSNTRGEQYF. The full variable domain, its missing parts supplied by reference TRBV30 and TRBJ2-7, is SQTIHQWPATLVQPVGSPLSLECTVEGTSNPNLYWYRQAAGRGLQLLFYSVGIGQISSEVPQNLSASRPQDRQFILSSKKLLLSDSGFYLCAWSNTRGEQYFGPGTRLTVT.

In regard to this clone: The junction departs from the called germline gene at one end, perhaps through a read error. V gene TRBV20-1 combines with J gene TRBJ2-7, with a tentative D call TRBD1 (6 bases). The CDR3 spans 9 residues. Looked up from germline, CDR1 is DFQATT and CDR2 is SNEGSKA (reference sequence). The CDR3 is CSAEQGYVF. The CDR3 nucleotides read TGCAGTGCTGAGCAGGGGTACGTCTTC.

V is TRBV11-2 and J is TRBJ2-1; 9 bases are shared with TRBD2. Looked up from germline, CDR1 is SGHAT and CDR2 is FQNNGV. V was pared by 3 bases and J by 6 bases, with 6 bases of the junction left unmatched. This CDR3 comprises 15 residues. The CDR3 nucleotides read TGTGCCAGCAGCTTTGGCGGGAGGGCCGGCAATGAGCAGTTCTTC. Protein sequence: CASSFGGRAGNEQFF. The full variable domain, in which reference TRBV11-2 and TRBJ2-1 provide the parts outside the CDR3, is EAGVAQSPRYKIIEKRQSVAFWCNPISGHATLYWYQQILGQGPKLLIQFQNNGVVDDSQLPKDRFSAERLKGVDSTLKIQPAKLEDSAVYLCASSFGGRAGNEQFFGPGTRLTVL.

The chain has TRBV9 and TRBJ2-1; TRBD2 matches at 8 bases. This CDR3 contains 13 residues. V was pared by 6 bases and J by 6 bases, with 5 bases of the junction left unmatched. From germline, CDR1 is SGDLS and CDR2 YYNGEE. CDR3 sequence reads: CASKREGSNEQFF. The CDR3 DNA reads TGTGCCAGCAAACGGGAGGGTAGCAATGAGCAGTTCTTC.

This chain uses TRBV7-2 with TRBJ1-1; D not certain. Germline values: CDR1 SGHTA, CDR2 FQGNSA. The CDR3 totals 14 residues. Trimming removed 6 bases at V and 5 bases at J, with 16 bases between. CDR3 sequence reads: CASSASVVSTEAFF. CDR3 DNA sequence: TGTGCCAGCAGTGCTTCAGTGGTTTCAACTGAAGCTTTCTTT.

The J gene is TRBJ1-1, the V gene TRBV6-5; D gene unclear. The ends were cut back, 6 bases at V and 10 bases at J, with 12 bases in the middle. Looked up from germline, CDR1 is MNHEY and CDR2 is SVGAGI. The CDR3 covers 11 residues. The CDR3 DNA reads TGTGCCAGCAGCAACGACCGGGGAGCTTTCTTT. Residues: CASSNDRGAFF.

The CDR3 DNA reads TGTGCCAGCGTAGGACTAGCGGGCTACAATGAGCAGTTCTTC. It translates to CASVGLAGYNEQFF. V is TRBV6-5 and J is TRBJ2-1; 11 nucleotides line up with TRBD2. The CDR3 is 14 residues long. Germline CDR1 MNHEY, CDR2 SVGAGI. J lost 3 bases, V lost 8 bases, and 3 bases had no gene match.

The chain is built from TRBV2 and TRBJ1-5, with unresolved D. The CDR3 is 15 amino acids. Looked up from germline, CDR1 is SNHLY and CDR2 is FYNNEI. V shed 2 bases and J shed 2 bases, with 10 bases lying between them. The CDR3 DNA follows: TGTGCCAGCAGTGAACGGTGGCAGGGCAATCAGCCCCAGCATTTT. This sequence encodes CASSERWQGNQPQHF. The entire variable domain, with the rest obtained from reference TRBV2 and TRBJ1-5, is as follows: EPEVTQTPSHQVTQMGQEVILRCVPISNHLYFYWYRQILGQKVEFLVSFYNNEISEKSEIFDDQFSVERPDGSNFTLKIRSTKLEDSAMYFCASSERWQGNQPQHFGDGTRLSIL.

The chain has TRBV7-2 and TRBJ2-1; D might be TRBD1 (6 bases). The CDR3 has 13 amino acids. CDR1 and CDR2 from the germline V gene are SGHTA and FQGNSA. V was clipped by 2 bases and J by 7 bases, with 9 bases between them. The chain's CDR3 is CASSLSTGNEQFF. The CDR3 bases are TGTGCCAGCAGCTTATCAACAGGGAATGAGCAGTTCTTC.

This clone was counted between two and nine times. The CDR3 DNA sequence: TGTGCCAGCAGTTACTCTTCCGGGTCCACTGAAGCTTTCTTT. This codes for CASSYSSGSTEAFF. V gene TRBV6-2 or TRBV6-3 combines with J gene TRBJ1-1, with D hard to call. V dropped 0 bases and J dropped 4 bases, with 9 bases sitting between them. This CDR3 is 14 amino acids long. Looked up from germline, CDR1 is MNHEY and CDR2 is SVGEGT.

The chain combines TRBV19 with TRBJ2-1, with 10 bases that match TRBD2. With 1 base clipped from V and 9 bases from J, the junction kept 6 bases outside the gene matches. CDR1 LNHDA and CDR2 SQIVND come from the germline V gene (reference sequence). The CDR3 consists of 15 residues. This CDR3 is CASSIVETSGFEQFF. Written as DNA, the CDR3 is TGTGCCAGTAGTATAGTGGAGACTAGCGGGTTTGAGCAGTTCTTC.

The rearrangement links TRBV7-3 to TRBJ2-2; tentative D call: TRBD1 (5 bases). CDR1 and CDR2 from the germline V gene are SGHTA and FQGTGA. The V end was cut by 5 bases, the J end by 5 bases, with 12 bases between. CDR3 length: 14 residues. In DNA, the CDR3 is TGTGCCAGCAGCGCACAGGTGGGGACCGGGGAGCTGTTTTTT. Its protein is CASSAQVGTGELFF.

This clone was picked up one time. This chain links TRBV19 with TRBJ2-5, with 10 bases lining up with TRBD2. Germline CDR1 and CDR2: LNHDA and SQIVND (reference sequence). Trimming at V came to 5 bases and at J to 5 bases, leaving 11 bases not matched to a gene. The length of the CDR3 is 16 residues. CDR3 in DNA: TGTGCCAGTAGTCGGAGAGCTAGCGGGAGTGTGGAGACCCAGTACTTC. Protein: CASSRRASGSVETQYF.

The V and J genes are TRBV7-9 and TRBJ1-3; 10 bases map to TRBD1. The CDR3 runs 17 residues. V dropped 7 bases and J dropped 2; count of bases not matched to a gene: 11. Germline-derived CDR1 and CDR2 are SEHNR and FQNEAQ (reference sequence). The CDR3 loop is CASIPPPGTGAGNTIYF. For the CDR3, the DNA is TGTGCCAGCATCCCACCCCCCGGGACAGGGGCTGGAAACACCATATATTTT.

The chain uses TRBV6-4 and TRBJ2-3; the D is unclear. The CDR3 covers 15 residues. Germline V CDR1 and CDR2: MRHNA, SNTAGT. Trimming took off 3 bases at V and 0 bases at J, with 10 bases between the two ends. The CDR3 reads CASSERPTSTDTQYF. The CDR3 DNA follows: TGTGCCAGCAGTGAAAGGCCGACTAGCACAGATACGCAGTATTTT.